The 3 T cell receptor beta chains presented below share a single source sample, sequenced in a study of tumor-infiltrating lymphocytes in oesophageal squamous cell carcinoma. From the PCR reads, TCRdb called clonotypes with MiXCR, one entry per CDR3 protein. The sample holds just under 20,000 distinct CDR3 sequences, 40% to 45% seen once. Material for sequencing was normal esophageal tissue next to the tumor. The origin of the receptors is a male donor with esophageal squamous cell carcinoma.

This clonotype occurred many times. The genes are TRBV28 and TRBJ1-5; D remains ambiguous. This CDR3 is built from 16 residues. Germline lookup yields CDR1 MDHEN and CDR2 SYDVKM. The germline V and J ends were trimmed by 3 bases and 2 bases, with 14 bases remaining between them. CDR3 coding DNA: TGTGCCAGCAGTTTCGACCGGGCCCGGGGCAATCAGCCCCAGCATTTT. This encodes CASSFDRARGNQPQHF. Variable domain in full (rest from reference TRBV28 and TRBJ1-5): DVKVTQSSRYLVKRTGEKVFLECVQDMDHENMFWYRQDPGLGLRLIYFSYDVKMKEKGDIPEGYSVSREKKERFSLILESASTNQTSMYLCASSFDRARGNQPQHFGDGTRLSIL.

This clonotype was recorded many times. V is TRBV28 and J is TRBJ2-2; the D gene could be TRBD1 or TRBD2 (6 bases each). The length of the CDR3 is 15 residues. Germline V gene lookup returns CDR1 MDHEN and CDR2 SYDVKM. The V and J ends lost 3 bases and 5 bases respectively, with 13 bases between them. The CDR3 is CASSFIGGWTGELFF. Here the CDR3 DNA reads TGTGCCAGCAGTTTCATCGGGGGCTGGACCGGGGAGCTGTTTTTT.

The chain links TRBV7-6 to TRBJ2-3; TRBD2 agrees at 12 bases. The CDR3 runs to 17 residues. The V and J ends lost 1 base and 4 bases, in that order; junction bases with no gene match: 6. Germline V gene lookup returns CDR1 SGHVS and CDR2 FNYEAQ. In DNA form, the CDR3 reads TGTGCCAGCAGCTTAGGGCTAGCGGGAGGGCGTGCAGATACGCAGTATTTT. Its protein product is CASSLGLAGGRADTQYF.